A single sample gave rise to the 22 T cell receptor beta chains below, sequenced in a study of follicular helper T cells after annual influenza vaccination. Using immunoSEQ multiplex PCR, the repertoire was profiled, and TCRdb retains in-frame clones only, with some absent. The repertoire holds around 1,300 clones, with approximately 86% as singletons. Described time point: 2015-2016 season, pre-vaccination. The starting material was CXCR5+ CD38+ circulating T follicular helper cells from blood, obtained on the day of influenza vaccination. Subset indicated: circulating Tfh, non-naive CD4+CXCR5+PD-1+ (ICOS+CD38+ or ICOS-CD38-). Receptors originate from an adult who received the influenza vaccine.

This chain connects TRBV18 to TRBJ1-5; 10 positions agree with TRBD1. Germline CDR1 and CDR2: KGHSH and LQKENI. The V and J ends lost 6 bases and 4 bases, in that order; junction bases with no gene match: 3. The CDR3 runs to 14 residues. The chain's CDR3 is CASSRTGGNQPQHF. CDR3 coding DNA: TGTGCCAGCTCGCGGACAGGGGGGAATCAGCCCCAGCATTTT. Full variable domain (missing parts from reference TRBV18 and TRBJ1-5): NAGVMQNPRHLVRRRGQEARLRCSPMKGHSHVYWYRQLPEEGLKFMVYLQKENIIDESGMPKERFSAEFPKEGPSILRIQQVVRGDSAAYFCASSRTGGNQPQHFGDGTRLSIL.

The rearrangement links TRBV18 to TRBJ2-2, with TRBD2 matching 12 bases. This CDR3 has 17 residues. CDR1 is KGHSH and CDR2 is LQKENI in the germline V gene. Trimming cost V 5 bases and J 0 bases; bases outside gene matches: 4. In DNA form, the CDR3 reads TGTGCCAGCTCAACTAGCGGGGGGACCGCGAACACCGGGGAGCTGTTTTTT. Translated: CASSTSGGTANTGELFF.

This rearrangement joins TRBV4-3 to TRBJ2-2, with unresolved D. The CDR3 extends over 15 amino acids. V was pared by 0 bases and J by 4 bases, with 9 bases between. Germline loops: CDR1 LGHNA, CDR2 YSLEER. DNA of the CDR3: TGCGCCAGCAGCCAAGATTGGACCTTCACCGGGGAGCTGTTTTTT. Its translation is CASSQDWTFTGELFF.

This clone was counted once. This rearrangement joins TRBV21-1 to TRBJ1-1. TRBV21-1 is a documented pseudogene. This CDR3 is 17 amino acids long. CDR3: CASRKVLATQIRTEAFF. The DNA of the CDR3 is TGTGCCAGCAGGAAGGTATTAGCTACACAAATTCGCACTGAAGCTTTCTTT.

This chain joins TRBV4-2 and TRBJ1-5; D ambiguous. CDR3 length: 13 amino acids. Germline lookup yields CDR1 LGHNA and CDR2 YNFKEQ. Trimming removed 2 bases from V and 4 bases from J, with 6 bases in between. The CDR3 coding sequence is TGTGCCAGCAGCCAACCCCCGAATCAGCCCCAGCATTTT. Encoded protein: CASSQPPNQPQHF.

DNA of the CDR3: TGCGCCAGCAGCATAATGACTAGCGGATTCACCGGGGAGCTGTTTTTT. It translates to CASSIMTSGFTGELFF. V gene TRBV5-1 combines with J gene TRBJ2-2, with 9 bases lining up with TRBD2. With V trimmed by 4 bases and J by 4 bases, 8 bases remained unmatched. This CDR3 has 16 amino acids. Germline V gives CDR1 SGHRS, CDR2 YFSETQ.

The V and J genes are TRBV19 and TRBJ2-2; D perhaps matches TRBD1 (6 bases). Per the germline V gene, CDR1 is LNHDA and CDR2 is SQIVND (reference sequence). The CDR3 runs 14 residues. Trimming shortened V by 7 bases and J by 6 bases, and 15 bases separated the two germline ends. The chain's CDR3 is CASTGVSGAGELFF. The CDR3 DNA reads TGTGCCAGTACAGGGGTTTCTGGCGCCGGGGAGCTGTTTTTT.

Written as DNA, the CDR3 is TGTGCCATTACTAGTCCAGATCCTTATGATACAGATACGCAGTATTTT. Protein: CAITSPDPYDTDTQYF. The chain joins TRBV28 to TRBJ2-3; possible D gene TRBD2, 5 bases. This CDR3 contains 16 residues. V lost 10 bases and J lost 3, with 23 bases in between. Germline CDR1 MDHEN, CDR2 SYDVKM.

This clone was recorded only once. This chain joins TRBV18 and TRBJ1-5; 10 nucleotides line up with TRBD1. The CDR3 runs to 16 residues. Germline V lookup: CDR1 KGHSH, CDR2 LQKENI. Trimming at V came to 6 bases and at J to 6 bases, leaving 11 bases not matched to a gene. CDR3 amino acids: CASSHETGGSIQPQHF. Here the CDR3 DNA reads TGTGCCAGCTCCCACGAGACAGGGGGCTCCATTCAGCCCCAGCATTTT.

V gene TRBV5-1 combines with J gene TRBJ2-3; 10 bases agree with TRBD2. The germline V gene has CDR1 SGHRS and CDR2 YFSETQ. The CDR3 contains 15 residues. Losses at the gene ends were 3 bases for V and 7 bases for J; bases not matched to a gene: 8. The DNA of the CDR3 is TGCGCCAGCAGCTGGGACAGCGGGGGGGCGAATACGCAGTATTTT. Amino acids: CASSWDSGGANTQYF.

In this sample, this clone turned up a few times. The chain uses TRBV28 and TRBJ1-1; the D gene is possibly TRBD1 (5 bases). The V gene lost 5 bases and the J gene lost 6 bases, with 16 bases spanning the gap. Germline V gives CDR1 MDHEN, CDR2 SYDVKM. This CDR3 has 14 amino acids. This CDR3 reads CASSRPRASSEAFF. Here the CDR3 DNA reads TGTGCCAGCAGTCGCCCCAGGGCATCGTCTGAAGCTTTCTTT.

This clone was seen once. The chain couples TRBV7-2 to TRBJ1-5; D remains unclear. Trimming left V 3 bases short and J 0 bases short, with 9 bases between. The germline V gene encodes CDR1 SGHTA and CDR2 FQGNSA. The CDR3 spans 15 residues. In nucleotides, the CDR3 is TGTGCCAGCAGCTTGGGCCTAAATAGCAATCAGCCCCAGCATTTT. Protein product: CASSLGLNSNQPQHF.

The chain joins TRBV5-8 to TRBJ2-2, with a possible D match to TRBD1 (6 bases). Trimming took off 2 bases at V and 6 bases at J, with 8 bases between the two ends. CDR3 length: 13 amino acids. CDR1 and CDR2 (germline): SGHTS, YDEGEE. CDR3 sequence reads: CASSLKGAGELFF. The CDR3 bases are TGTGCCAGCAGCTTAAAGGGGGCCGGGGAGCTGTTTTTT.

This clone came up a few times. The chain has TRBV7-6 and TRBJ2-2; D not certain. The CDR3 has 15 residues. Trimming cost V 2 bases and J 3 bases, with 10 bases left between them. Germline V gene data show CDR1 as SGHVS and CDR2 as FNYEAQ. CDR3 loop: CASSLLYSDTGELFF. In nucleotides, the CDR3 is TGTGCCAGCAGCTTATTATACAGCGACACCGGGGAGCTGTTTTTT.

V gene TRBV11-2 combines with J gene TRBJ2-5; possibly TRBD2 for D (5 bases). The CDR3 is 15 amino acids. Germline CDR1 is SGHAT and CDR2 is FQNNGV. The V end lost 5 bases, the J end lost 5 bases, and 18 bases lay between the germline ends. The CDR3 here is CASSAGPPAGETQYF. The CDR3 DNA is TGTGCCAGCAGCGCGGGTCCCCCGGCTGGTGAGACCCAGTACTTC.

The chain combines TRBV7-2 with TRBJ2-7; 7 bases align to TRBD2. V dropped 1 base and J dropped 6; count of bases not matched to a gene: 6. Germline assignment: CDR1 SGHTA and CDR2 FQGNSA. The CDR3 covers 14 residues. CDR3 protein: CASSLEGGRVEQYF. The CDR3 coding sequence is TGTGCCAGCAGCTTAGAGGGCGGGAGAGTCGAGCAGTACTTC.

The chain links TRBV30 to TRBJ1-2; 8 positions agree with TRBD1. V shed 2 bases and J 8 bases; nucleotides not matched to a gene: 10. The CDR3 runs 14 residues. Germline V CDR1 and CDR2: GTSNPN, SVGIG (reference sequence). The CDR3 DNA reads TGTGCCTGGAGTTTCCAGGGGGCATTTCAGGGCTACACCTTC. Its translation is CAWSFQGAFQGYTF.

This clone came up a few times. CDR3 sequence: CASSEGQLDYGYTF. The CDR3 DNA reads as TGTGCCAGCTCGGAGGGGCAGCTAGACTATGGCTACACCTTC. The V gene is TRBV18, the J gene TRBJ1-2; TRBD1 might be the D (5 bases). CDR1 and CDR2 (germline): KGHSH, LQKENI. The V end lost 6 bases, the J end lost 3 bases, and 14 bases lay between the germline ends. This CDR3 has 14 amino acids.

This chain links TRBV30 with TRBJ1-1; a possible D gene is TRBD1 (5 bases). Germline values: CDR1 GTSNPN, CDR2 SVGIG (reference sequence). There are 12 residues in the CDR3. V lost 5 bases and J lost 5, with 12 bases in between. CDR3 region: CAWQKGRTEAFF. Written as DNA, the CDR3 is TGTGCCTGGCAGAAGGGGAGGACTGAAGCTTTCTTT.

V gene TRBV5-6 combines with J gene TRBJ2-1, with D possibly matching TRBD2 (6 bases). This CDR3 spans 14 amino acids. The germline gives CDR1 SGHDT, CDR2 YYEEEE. V was shortened by 0 bases and J by 5 bases, with 9 bases between the two germline ends. The CDR3 DNA is TGTGCCAGCAGCTTGGTGGAGGGGCACAATGAGCAGTTCTTC. It specifies CASSLVEGHNEQFF.

The chain links TRBV6-5 to TRBJ2-2; D not resolved. Germline lookup yields CDR1 MNHEY and CDR2 SVGAGI. Trimming removed 8 bases at V and 1 base at J, with 14 bases between. This CDR3 contains 15 residues. DNA of the CDR3: TGTGCCAGCCAGAGGAACGGGCAGAACACCGGGGAGCTGTTTTTT. Encoded protein: CASQRNGQNTGELFF.

Here the CDR3 DNA reads TGTGCCAGCAGCTTTAGCGGGGCCCAAGAGACCCAGTACTTC. Its protein product is CASSFSGAQETQYF. V is TRBV6-5 and J is TRBJ2-5, with 8 bases lining up with TRBD2. Germline V lookup: CDR1 MNHEY, CDR2 SVGAGI. CDR3 length equals 14 residues. With V trimmed by 6 bases and J by 1 base, 4 bases remained unmatched.